The rows below give T cell receptor beta chains drawn from one sample of a study of CD4 T cells in relation to SARS-CoV-2 and coronaviruses. For these TCRs, the target antigens are not known. The data were produced by immunoSEQ multiplex PCR, yet TCRdb's version contains in-frame clones alone and is incomplete. The sample includes about 24,000 clones, around four fifths of them seen just once. Sequencing used CD4+ T cells from PBMCs, cultured in vitro. The receptors were sampled from a human donor in good health. The CDR3 runs from the conserved cysteine through the conserved F or W. D genes are given only for firm matches. Not every row has a clone size; where given, it reads once, few, many or a size class.

abundance	d_gene	v_gene	j_gene	CDR3nt	CDR3aa
.	.	TRBV10-3	TRBJ2-1	TGTGCCATCAGTGAGACGTCCGATTCCTACAATGAGCAGTTCTTC	CAISETSDSYNEQFF
.	.	TRBV11-2	TRBJ2-5	TGTGCCAGCAGCCTAATGGGTAGCGGAGGCAGCTTTGAGACCCAGTACTTC	CASSLMGSGGSFETQYF
.	.	TRBV12-3/TRBV12-4	TRBJ2-5	TGTGCCAGCAAAATAGGAGAGACCCAGTACTTC	CASKIGETQYF
.	TRBD2	TRBV9	TRBJ2-7	TGTGCCAGCAGCCCCGGGCCTAGCGGGTTCTACGAGCAGTACTTC	CASSPGPSGFYEQYF
.	.	TRBV5-4	TRBJ1-2	TGTGCCAGCAGCCCCGACAGTTATGGCTACACCTTC	CASSPDSYGYTF
few	.	TRBV7-8	TRBJ2-1	TGTGCCAGCAGCGTAGGGGGTCTTTCCAATGAGCAGTTCTTC	CASSVGGLSNEQFF
few	TRBD1	TRBV5-6	TRBJ2-3	TGTGCCAGCAGCACCGGGACAGACAACACAGATACGCAGTATTTT	CASSTGTDNTDTQYF
few	.	TRBV7-2	TRBJ2-1	TGTGCCAGCAGCTTAGTTGGGTCTTGGGGTATGGGATCCTACAATGAGCAGTTCTTC	CASSLVGSWGMGSYNEQFF
.	.	TRBV28	TRBJ1-5	TGTGCCAGCAGGTACATCGTGGGGGGCAGGGACAATCAGCCCCAGCATTTT	CASRYIVGGRDNQPQHF
.	.	TRBV12-3/TRBV12-4	TRBJ1-1	TGTGCCAGCAGTTTCTTAGGGGCTGAAGCTTTCTTT	CASSFLGAEAFF
.	.	TRBV19	TRBJ2-1	TGTGCCAGTATGAATTCAGGGAGGAATGAGCAGTTCTTC	CASMNSGRNEQFF
.	.	TRBV12-3/TRBV12-4	TRBJ2-4	TGTGCCAGCAGTTTAGGGCATGGCTCCGCTAGGTACTTC	CASSLGHGSARYF
.	TRBD2	TRBV19	TRBJ2-3	TGTGCCAGTAGCCTTACTAGCGGGATTTGGAGTACGCAGTATTTT	CASSLTSGIWSTQYF
.	.	TRBV28	TRBJ2-4	TGTGCCATCACCCAGAGAGCCAAAAACATTCAGTACTTC	CAITQRAKNIQYF
few	.	TRBV19	TRBJ1-2	TGTGCCAGCCTCCAGGGCGTAAACTATGGCTACACCTTC	CASLQGVNYGYTF
.	.	TRBV27	TRBJ2-2	TGTGCCAGCAGTCGGTCCGGGGCTGAGGGGACCGGGGAGCTGTTTTTT	CASSRSGAEGTGELFF
.	.	TRBV3-1/TRBV3-2	TRBJ2-5	TGTGCCAGCAGCCAAGATACACTAGCCCCGCGGACCCAGTACTTC	CASSQDTLAPRTQYF
.	TRBD1	TRBV5-1	TRBJ2-7	TGCGCCAGCAGTCGGACAGGGGCCGGGATGGGGAGGGAGCAGTACTTC	CASSRTGAGMGREQYF
.	TRBD2	TRBV5-4	TRBJ2-3	TGTGCCAGCAGCTTGGCATCTAGCGGGAGGGCCACAGATACGCAGTATTTT	CASSLASSGRATDTQYF
once	.	TRBV19	TRBJ2-7	TGTGCCAGTAGTTCCTCGGGTTACGAGCAGTACTTC	CASSSSGYEQYF
.	TRBD2	TRBV10-2	TRBJ2-7	TGCGCCAGCCAGGGACTAGCGGGAGAGCCGGGGGTCGAGCAGTACTTC	CASQGLAGEPGVEQYF
.	.	TRBV6-2/TRBV6-3	TRBJ2-7	TGTGCCAGCAGTTATCGGGTATACGAGCAGTACTTC	CASSYRVYEQYF
.	TRBD2	TRBV19	TRBJ2-3	TGTGCCAGTAGTACCACCCAAGGGCTAGCGGCAAATCAGGATACGCAGTATTTT	CASSTTQGLAANQDTQYF
.	.	TRBV14	TRBJ1-1	TGTGCCACCTCCCAAAGCGGAGGGGTCACTGAAGCTTTCTTT	CATSQSGGVTEAFF
few	TRBD1	TRBV3-1/TRBV3-2	TRBJ2-1	TGTGCCAGCAGCCCTCCAACAGGGGGGAGCTCCTACAATGAGCAGTTCTTC	CASSPPTGGSSYNEQFF
.	.	TRBV20-1	TRBJ2-1	TGCAGTGCTAGTGGGACGGGGTACGCTGAGCAGTTCTTC	CSASGTGYAEQFF
.	.	TRBV6-1	TRBJ1-6	TGTGCCAGCAGTGAGGTCGACAGCTCCTATAATTCACCCCTCCACTTT	CASSEVDSSYNSPLHF
few	.	TRBV9	TRBJ1-1	TGTGCCAGCAGTGCCCTCACACAGGGATCTGAAGCTTTCTTT	CASSALTQGSEAFF
.	TRBD2	TRBV10-1	TRBJ2-7	TGCGCCAGCAGTGACGGCGGGAGGGGGGGGTCCTACGAGCAGTACTTC	CASSDGGRGGSYEQYF
few	.	TRBV30	TRBJ1-1	TGTGCCTGGAGTCCCGCGGGGGGTGAAGCTTTCTTT	CAWSPAGGEAFF
once	TRBD1	TRBV2	TRBJ2-3	TGTGCCAGCAGCGAGGACAGGGTAAAAGATACGCAGTATTTT	CASSEDRVKDTQYF
.	.	TRBV6-1	TRBJ1-5	TGTGCCAGCAGTGGGGCTATAAGAGACATGGGTCAGCCCCAGCATTTT	CASSGAIRDMGQPQHF
.	.	TRBV30	TRBJ2-7	TGTGCCTGGACCCAGGAACCGAAAATTTACGAGCAGTACTTC	CAWTQEPKIYEQYF